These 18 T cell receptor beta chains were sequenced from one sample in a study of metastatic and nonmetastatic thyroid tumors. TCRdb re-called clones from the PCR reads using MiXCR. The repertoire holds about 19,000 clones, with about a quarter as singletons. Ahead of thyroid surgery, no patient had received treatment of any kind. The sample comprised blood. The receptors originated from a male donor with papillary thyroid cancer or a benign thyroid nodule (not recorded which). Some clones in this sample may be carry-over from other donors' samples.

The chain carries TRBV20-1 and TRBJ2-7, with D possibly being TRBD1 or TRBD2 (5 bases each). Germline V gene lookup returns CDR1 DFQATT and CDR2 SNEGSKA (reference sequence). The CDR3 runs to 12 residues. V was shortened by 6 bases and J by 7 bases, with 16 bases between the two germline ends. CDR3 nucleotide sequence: TGCAGTGCGATGGGACCAACCCTAGAGCAGTACTTC. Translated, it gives CSAMGPTLEQYF.

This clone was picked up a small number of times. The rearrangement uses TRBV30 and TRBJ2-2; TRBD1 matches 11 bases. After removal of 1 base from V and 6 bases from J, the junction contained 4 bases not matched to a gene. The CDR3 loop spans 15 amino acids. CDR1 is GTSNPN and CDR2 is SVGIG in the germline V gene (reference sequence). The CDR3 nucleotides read TGTGCCTGGAGTGGTGGACAGGGGGCACCCGGGGAGCTGTTTTTT. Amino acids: CAWSGGQGAPGELFF.

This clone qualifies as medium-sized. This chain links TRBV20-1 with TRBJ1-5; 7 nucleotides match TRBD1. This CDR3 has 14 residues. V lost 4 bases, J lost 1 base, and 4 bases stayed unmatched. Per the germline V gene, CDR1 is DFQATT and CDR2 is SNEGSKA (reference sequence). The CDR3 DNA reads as TGCAGTGCTACCGGGGGACAGAGCAATCAGCCCCAGCATTTT. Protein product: CSATGGQSNQPQHF.

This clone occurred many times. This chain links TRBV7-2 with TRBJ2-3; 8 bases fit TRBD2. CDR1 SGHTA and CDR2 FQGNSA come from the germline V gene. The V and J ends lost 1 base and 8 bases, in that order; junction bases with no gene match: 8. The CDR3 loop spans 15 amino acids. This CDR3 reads CASSLGGGGSGTQYF. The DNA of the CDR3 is TGTGCCAGCAGCTTAGGCGGCGGGGGGAGCGGTACGCAGTATTTT.

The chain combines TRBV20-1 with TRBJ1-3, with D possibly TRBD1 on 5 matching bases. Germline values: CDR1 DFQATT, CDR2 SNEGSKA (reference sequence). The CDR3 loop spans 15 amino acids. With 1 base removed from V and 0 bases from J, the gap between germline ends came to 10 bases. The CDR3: CSARADTYSGNTIYF. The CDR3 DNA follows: TGCAGTGCTAGAGCGGACACTTACTCTGGAAACACCATATATTTT.

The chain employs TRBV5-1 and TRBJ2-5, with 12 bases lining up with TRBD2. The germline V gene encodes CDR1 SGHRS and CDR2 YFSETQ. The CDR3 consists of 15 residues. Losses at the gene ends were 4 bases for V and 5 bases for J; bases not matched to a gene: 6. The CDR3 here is CASSPLAGGRETQYF. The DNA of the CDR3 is TGCGCCAGCAGCCCCCTAGCGGGGGGGCGGGAGACCCAGTACTTC.

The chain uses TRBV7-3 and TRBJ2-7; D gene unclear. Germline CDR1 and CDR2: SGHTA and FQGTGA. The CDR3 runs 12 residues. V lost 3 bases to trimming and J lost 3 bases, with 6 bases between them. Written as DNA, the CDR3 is TGTGCCAGCAGCTTTGGGTTCTACGAGCAGTACTTC. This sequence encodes CASSFGFYEQYF.

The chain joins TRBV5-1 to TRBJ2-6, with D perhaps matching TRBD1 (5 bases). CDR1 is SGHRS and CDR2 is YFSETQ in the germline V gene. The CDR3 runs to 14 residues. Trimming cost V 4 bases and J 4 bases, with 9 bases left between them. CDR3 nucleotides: TGCGCCAGCAGCAGTAGACAGGGGGCCAACGTCCTGACTTTC. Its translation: CASSSRQGANVLTF.

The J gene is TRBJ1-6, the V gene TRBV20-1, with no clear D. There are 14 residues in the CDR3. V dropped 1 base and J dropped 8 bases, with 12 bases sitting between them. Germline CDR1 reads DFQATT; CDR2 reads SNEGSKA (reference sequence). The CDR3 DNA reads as TGCAGTGCTAGAGGGCTGGGTTGGGATTCACCCCTCCACTTT. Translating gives CSARGLGWDSPLHF.

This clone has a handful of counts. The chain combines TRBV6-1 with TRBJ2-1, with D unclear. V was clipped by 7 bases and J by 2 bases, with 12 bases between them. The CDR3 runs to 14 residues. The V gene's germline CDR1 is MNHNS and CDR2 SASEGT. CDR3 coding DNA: TGTGCCAGCACACGGGCCCCCACCTACAATGAGCAGTTCTTC. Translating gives CASTRAPTYNEQFF.

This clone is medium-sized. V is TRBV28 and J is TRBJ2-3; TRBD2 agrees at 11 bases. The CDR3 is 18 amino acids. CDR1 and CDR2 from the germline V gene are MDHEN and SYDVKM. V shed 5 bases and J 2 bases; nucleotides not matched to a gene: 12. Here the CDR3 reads CASSPLAGGLKSTDTQYF. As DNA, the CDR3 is TGTGCCAGCAGTCCCCTAGCGGGGGGACTGAAATCCACAGATACGCAGTATTTT. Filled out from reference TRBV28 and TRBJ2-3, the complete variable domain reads DVKVTQSSRYLVKRTGEKVFLECVQDMDHENMFWYRQDPGLGLRLIYFSYDVKMKEKGDIPEGYSVSREKKERFSLILESASTNQTSMYLCASSPLAGGLKSTDTQYFGPGTRLTVL.

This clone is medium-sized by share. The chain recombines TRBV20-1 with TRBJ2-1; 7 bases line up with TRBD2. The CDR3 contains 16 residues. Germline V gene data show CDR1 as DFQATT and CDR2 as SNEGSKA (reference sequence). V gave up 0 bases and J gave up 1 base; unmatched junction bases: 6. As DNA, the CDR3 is TGCAGTGCTAGAGAAGTAGGGGAGGGTTCCTACAATGAGCAGTTCTTC. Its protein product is CSAREVGEGSYNEQFF.

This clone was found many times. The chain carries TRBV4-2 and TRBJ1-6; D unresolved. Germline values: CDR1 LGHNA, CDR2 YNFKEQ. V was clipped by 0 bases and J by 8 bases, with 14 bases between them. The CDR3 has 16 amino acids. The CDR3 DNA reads TGTGCCAGCAGCCAAGATGCCAGTAGGCGGGATTCACCCCTCCACTTT. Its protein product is CASSQDASRRDSPLHF.

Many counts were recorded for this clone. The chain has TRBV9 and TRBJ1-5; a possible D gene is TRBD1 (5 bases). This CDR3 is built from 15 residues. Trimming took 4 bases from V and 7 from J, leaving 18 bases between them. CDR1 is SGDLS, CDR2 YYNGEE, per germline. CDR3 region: CASSPGASRGQPQHF. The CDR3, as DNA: TGTGCCAGCAGCCCCGGGGCCTCCCGGGGACAGCCCCAGCATTTT.

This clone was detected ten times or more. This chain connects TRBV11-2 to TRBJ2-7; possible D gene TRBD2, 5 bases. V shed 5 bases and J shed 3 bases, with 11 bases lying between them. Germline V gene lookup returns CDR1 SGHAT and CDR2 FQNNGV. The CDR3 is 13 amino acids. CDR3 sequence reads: CASSQPTSYEQYF. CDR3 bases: TGTGCCAGCAGCCAACCCACTAGCTACGAGCAGTACTTC.

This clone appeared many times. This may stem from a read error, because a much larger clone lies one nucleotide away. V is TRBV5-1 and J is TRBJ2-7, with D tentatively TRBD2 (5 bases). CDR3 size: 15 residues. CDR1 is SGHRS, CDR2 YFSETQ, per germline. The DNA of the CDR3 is TGCGCCGGCAGCGGTGGTCAGCAACCGTCCTACGAGCAGTACTTC. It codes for CAGSGGQQPSYEQYF.

The CDR3 coding sequence is TGTGCCTGGAGTGAATGGACAGGGGGCTTGACTGAAGCTTTCTTT. Translating it yields CAWSEWTGGLTEAFF. J is TRBJ1-1 and V is TRBV30; 11 nucleotides agree with TRBD1. CDR3 length: 15 residues. Germline CDR1 reads GTSNPN; CDR2 reads SVGIG (reference sequence). Trimming cost V 1 base and J 5 bases; bases outside gene matches: 6.

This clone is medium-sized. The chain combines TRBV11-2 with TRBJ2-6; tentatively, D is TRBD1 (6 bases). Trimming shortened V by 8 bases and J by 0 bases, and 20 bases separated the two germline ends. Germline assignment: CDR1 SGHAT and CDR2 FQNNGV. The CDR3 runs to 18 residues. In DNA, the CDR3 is TGTGCCAGCGCGCGTTGGACAGCGACATTCTCTGGGGCCAACGTCCTGACTTTC. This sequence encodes CASARWTATFSGANVLTF. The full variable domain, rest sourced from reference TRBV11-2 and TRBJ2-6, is EAGVAQSPRYKIIEKRQSVAFWCNPISGHATLYWYQQILGQGPKLLIQFQNNGVVDDSQLPKDRFSAERLKGVDSTLKIQPAKLEDSAVYLCASARWTATFSGANVLTFGAGSRLTVL.